The present entry profiles one T cell receptor (beta chain) with its context. No antigen is known for it. Germline CDR1 and CDR2: SQVTM and ANQGSEA. The CDR3 contains 17 residues. V was cut by 3 bases and J by 0 bases, with 18 bases left in between. Clones were read by immunoSEQ multiplex PCR, and TCRdb kept only the in-frame ones, dropping some. The sample contains about 450,000 clones, roughly three quarters of which appear only once. The sample comes from a study of shared clonotypes between healthy human individuals. Study results and caveats: In this cohort, only blood was sampled, and tissue repertoires likely differ.

The chain uses TRBV29-1 and TRBJ2-1; tentative D call: TRBD2 (6 bases). Sequences were obtained from PBMCs. This receptor was identified in a woman aged 40 to 50 in good health. Some clones in this sample may be carry-over from other donors' samples. The DNA for the CDR3 is TGCAGCGTTGACGGGCGGGCGGGGACCCACTCCTACAATGAGCAGTTCTTC. Its protein is CSVDGRAGTHSYNEQFF.